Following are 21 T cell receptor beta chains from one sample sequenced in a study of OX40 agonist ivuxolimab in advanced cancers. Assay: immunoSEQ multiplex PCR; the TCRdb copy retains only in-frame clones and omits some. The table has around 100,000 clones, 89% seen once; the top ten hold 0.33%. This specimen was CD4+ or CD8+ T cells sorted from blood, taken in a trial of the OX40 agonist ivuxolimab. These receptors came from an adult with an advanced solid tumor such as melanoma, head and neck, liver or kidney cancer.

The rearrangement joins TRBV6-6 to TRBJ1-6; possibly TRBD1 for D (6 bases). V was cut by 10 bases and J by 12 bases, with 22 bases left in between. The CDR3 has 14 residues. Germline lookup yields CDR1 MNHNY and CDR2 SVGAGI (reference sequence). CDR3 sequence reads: CATNLGHTRGPLHF. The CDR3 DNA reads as TGTGCCACCAACCTGGGACACACACGGGGACCCCTCCACTTT.

CDR3 sequence reads: CASSAAADTERNTIYF. The CDR3 DNA follows: TGTGCCAGCAGCGCAGCCGCGGACACGGAGAGGAACACCATATATTTT. J is TRBJ1-3 and V is TRBV9; D is possibly TRBD1 (5 bases). This CDR3 region has 16 residues. CDR1 and CDR2 from the germline V gene are SGDLS and YYNGEE. Trimming took 3 bases from V and 7 from J, leaving 20 bases between them.

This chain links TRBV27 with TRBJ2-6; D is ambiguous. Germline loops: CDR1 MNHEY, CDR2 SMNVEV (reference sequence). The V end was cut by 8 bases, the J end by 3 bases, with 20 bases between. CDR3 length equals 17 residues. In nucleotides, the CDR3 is TGTGCCAGCCTTTCTCAGTTTGTAGGGAATGGGGCCAACGTCCTGACTTTC. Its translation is CASLSQFVGNGANVLTF.

The CDR3, as DNA: TGTGCCAGCAGCTTAACAGTCGAAGAGACCCAGTACTTC. This sequence encodes CASSLTVEETQYF. The chain joins TRBV11-3 to TRBJ2-5; D call uncertain. The germline V gene has CDR1 SGHNT and CDR2 YENEEA. The CDR3 is 13 residues long. The V and J ends lost 2 bases and 3 bases respectively, with 7 bases between them.

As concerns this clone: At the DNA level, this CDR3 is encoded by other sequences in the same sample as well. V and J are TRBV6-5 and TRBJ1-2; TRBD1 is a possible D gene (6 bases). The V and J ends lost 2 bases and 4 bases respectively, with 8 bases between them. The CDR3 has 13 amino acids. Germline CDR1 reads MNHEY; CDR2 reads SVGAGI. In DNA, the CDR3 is TGTGCCAGCAGTTACGGGGGGGCCTATGGCTACACCTTC. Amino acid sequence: CASSYGGAYGYTF.

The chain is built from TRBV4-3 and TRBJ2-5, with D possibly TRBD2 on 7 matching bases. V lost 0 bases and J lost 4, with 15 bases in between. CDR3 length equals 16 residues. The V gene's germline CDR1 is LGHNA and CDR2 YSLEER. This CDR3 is CASSQDGRGGGETQYF. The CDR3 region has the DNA TGCGCCAGCAGCCAAGATGGTAGAGGGGGGGGAGAGACCCAGTACTTC.

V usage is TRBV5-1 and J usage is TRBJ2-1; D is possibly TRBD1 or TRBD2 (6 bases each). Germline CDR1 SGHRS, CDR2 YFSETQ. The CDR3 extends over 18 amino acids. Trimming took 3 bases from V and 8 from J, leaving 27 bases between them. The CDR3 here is CASSWGASRDTRGYEQFF. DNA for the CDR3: TGCGCCAGCAGCTGGGGGGCCAGCCGGGACACCAGGGGATATGAGCAGTTCTTC.

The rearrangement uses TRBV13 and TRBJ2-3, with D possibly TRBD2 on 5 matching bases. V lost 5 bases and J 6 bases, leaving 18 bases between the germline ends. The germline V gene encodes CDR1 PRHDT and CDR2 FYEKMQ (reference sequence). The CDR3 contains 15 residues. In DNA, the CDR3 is TGTGCCAGCAGCCCTCAAAAGGGTCGGGGTGATACGCAGTATTTT. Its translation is CASSPQKGRGDTQYF. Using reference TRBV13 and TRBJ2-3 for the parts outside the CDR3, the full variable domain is AAGVIQSPRHLIKEKRETATLKCYPIPRHDTVYWYQQGPGQDPQFLISFYEKMQSDKGSIPDRFSAQQFSDYHSELNMSSLELGDSALYFCASSPQKGRGDTQYFGPGTRLTVL.

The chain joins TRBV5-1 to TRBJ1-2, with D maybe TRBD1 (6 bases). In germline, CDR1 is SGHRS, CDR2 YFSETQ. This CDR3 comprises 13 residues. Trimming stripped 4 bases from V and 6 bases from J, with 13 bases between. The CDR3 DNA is TGCGCCAGCAGCAGTACAGGGAGGGATGGCTACACCTTC. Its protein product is CASSSTGRDGYTF.

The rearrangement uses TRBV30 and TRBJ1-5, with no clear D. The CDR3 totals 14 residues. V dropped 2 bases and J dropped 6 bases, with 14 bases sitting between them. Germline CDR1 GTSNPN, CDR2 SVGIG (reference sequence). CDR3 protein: CAWSWAGDVQPQHF. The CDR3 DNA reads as TGTGCCTGGAGTTGGGCCGGGGATGTTCAGCCCCAGCATTTT.

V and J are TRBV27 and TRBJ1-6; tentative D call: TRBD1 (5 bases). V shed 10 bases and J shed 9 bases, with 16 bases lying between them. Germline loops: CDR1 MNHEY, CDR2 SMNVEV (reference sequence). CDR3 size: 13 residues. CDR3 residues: CATMGQGGSPLHF. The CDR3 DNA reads TGTGCCACCATGGGGCAGGGAGGTTCACCCCTCCACTTT.

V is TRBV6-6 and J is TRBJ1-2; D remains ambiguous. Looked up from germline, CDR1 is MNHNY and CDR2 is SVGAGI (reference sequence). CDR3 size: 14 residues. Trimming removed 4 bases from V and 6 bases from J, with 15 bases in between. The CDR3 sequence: CASSFDGFRDGYTF. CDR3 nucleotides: TGTGCCAGCAGTTTTGACGGCTTTCGAGATGGCTACACCTTC.

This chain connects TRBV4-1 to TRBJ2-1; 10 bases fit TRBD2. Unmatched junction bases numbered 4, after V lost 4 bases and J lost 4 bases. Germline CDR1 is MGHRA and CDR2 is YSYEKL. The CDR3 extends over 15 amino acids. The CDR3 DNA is TGCGCCAGCAGCCCAAGTAGCGGGGGGTACAATGAGCAGTTCTTC. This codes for CASSPSSGGYNEQFF.

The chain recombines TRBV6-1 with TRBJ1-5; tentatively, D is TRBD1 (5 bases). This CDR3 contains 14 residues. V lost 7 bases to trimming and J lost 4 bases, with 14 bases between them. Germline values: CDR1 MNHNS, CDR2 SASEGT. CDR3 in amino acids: CASTGTASNQPQHF. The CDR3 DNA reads TGTGCCAGCACCGGGACTGCTTCGAATCAGCCCCAGCATTTT.

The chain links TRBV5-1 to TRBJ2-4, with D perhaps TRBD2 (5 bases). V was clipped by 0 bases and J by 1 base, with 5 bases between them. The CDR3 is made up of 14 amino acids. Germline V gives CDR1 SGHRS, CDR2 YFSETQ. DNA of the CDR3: TGCGCCAGCAGCTTGGGGGAGGCCAAAAACATTCAGTACTTC. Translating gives CASSLGEAKNIQYF.

For the CDR3, the DNA is TGTGCCAGTAGTCCCCGTCCGCTCACTGAAGCTTTCTTT. Encoded protein: CASSPRPLTEAFF. The V call is TRBV19, the J call TRBJ1-1; no definite D call. Germline CDR1 and CDR2: LNHDA and SQIVND (reference sequence). The CDR3 loop spans 13 amino acids. V was clipped by 5 bases and J by 4 bases, with 11 bases between them. The full variable domain, with the rest looked up from reference TRBV19 and TRBJ1-1, is DGGITQSPKYLFRKEGQNVTLSCEQNLNHDAMYWYRQDPGQGLRLIYYSQIVNDFQKGDIAEGYSVSREKKESFPLTVTSAQKNPTAFYLCASSPRPLTEAFFGQGTRLTVV.

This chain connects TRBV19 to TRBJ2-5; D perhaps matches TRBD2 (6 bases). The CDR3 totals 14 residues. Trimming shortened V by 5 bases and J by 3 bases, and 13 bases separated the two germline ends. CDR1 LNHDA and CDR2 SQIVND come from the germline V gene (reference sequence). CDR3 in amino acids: CASSVTGTEETQYF. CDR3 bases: TGTGCCAGTAGTGTTACCGGGACTGAAGAGACCCAGTACTTC.

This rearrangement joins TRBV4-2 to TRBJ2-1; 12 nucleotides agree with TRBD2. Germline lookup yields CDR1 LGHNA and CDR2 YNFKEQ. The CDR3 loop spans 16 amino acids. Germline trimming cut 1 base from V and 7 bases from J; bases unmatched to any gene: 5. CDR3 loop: CASSQVGLAGQNEQFF. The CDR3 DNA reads TGTGCCAGCAGCCAAGTTGGACTAGCGGGACAAAATGAGCAGTTCTTC.

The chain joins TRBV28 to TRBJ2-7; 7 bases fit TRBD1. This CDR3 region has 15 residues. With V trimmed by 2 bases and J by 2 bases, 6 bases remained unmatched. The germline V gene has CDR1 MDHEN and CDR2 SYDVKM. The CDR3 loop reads CASSLLGTVPYEQYF. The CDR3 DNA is TGTGCCAGCAGTTTACTAGGGACAGTTCCCTACGAGCAGTACTTC. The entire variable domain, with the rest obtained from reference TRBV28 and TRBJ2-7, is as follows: DVKVTQSSRYLVKRTGEKVFLECVQDMDHENMFWYRQDPGLGLRLIYFSYDVKMKEKGDIPEGYSVSREKKERFSLILESASTNQTSMYLCASSLLGTVPYEQYFGPGTRLTVT.

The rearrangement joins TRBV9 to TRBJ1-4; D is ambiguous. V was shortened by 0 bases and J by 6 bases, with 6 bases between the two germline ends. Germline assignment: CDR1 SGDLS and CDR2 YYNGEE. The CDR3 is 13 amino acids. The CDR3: CASSVGPDEKLFF. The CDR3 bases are TGTGCCAGCAGCGTAGGGCCGGATGAAAAACTGTTTTTT. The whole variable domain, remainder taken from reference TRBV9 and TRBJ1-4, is DSGVTQTPKHLITATGQRVTLRCSPRSGDLSVYWYQQSLDQGLQFLIQYYNGEERAKGNILERFSAQQFPDLHSELNLSSLELGDSALYFCASSVGPDEKLFFGSGTQLSVL.

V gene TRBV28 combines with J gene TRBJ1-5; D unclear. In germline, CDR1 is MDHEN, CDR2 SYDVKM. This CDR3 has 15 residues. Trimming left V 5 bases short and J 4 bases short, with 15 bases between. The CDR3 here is CASSPPRTINQPQHF. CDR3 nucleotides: TGTGCCAGCAGTCCGCCGCGAACTATTAATCAGCCCCAGCATTTT.